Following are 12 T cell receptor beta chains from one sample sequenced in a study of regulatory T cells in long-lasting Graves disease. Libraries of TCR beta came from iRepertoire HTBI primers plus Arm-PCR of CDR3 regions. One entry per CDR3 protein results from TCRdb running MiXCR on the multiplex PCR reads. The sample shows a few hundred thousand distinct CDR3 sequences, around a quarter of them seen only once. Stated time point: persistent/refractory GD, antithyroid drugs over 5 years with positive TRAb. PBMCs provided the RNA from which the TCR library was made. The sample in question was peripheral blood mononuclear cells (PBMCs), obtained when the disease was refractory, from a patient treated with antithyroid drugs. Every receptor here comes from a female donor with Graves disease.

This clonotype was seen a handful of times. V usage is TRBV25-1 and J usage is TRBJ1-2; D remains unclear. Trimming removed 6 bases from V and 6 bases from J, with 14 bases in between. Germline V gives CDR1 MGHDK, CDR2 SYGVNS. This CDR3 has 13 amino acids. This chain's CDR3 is CASSLGEGDGYTF. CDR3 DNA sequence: TGTGCCAGCAGCCTCGGAGAGGGCGATGGCTACACCTTC.

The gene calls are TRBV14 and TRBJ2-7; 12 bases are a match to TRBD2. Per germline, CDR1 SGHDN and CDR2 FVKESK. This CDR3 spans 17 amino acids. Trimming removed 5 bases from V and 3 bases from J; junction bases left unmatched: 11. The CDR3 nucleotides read TGTGCCAGCAGCTCCCGGCGGACTAGCGGGGAGAACTACGAGCAGTACTTC. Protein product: CASSSRRTSGENYEQYF.

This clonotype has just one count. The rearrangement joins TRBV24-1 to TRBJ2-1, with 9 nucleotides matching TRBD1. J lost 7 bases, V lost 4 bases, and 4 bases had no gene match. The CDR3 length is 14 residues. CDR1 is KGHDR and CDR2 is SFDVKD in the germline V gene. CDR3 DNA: TGTGCCACCAGTGACCCGGGACAGGGAAATGAGCAGTTCTTC. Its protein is CATSDPGQGNEQFF.

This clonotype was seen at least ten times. The CDR3: CASSLRPNGELFF. CDR3 nucleotide sequence: TGTGCCAGCAGCTTAAGGCCAAACGGGGAGCTGTTTTTT. This sequence joins TRBV7-3 and TRBJ2-2, with no clear D. Trimming cost V 1 base and J 7 bases, with 7 bases left between them. Germline CDR1 and CDR2: SGHTA and FQGTGA. The length of the CDR3 is 13 residues.

The CDR3 nucleotides read TGTGCCAGCAGCTTAGTGGGGGGGAGGATCAATCAGCCCCAGCATTTT. Its translation: CASSLVGGRINQPQHF. The chain combines TRBV7-2 with TRBJ1-5, with a weak D call TRBD1 (5 bases). The CDR3 is 16 residues long. The V end lost 1 base, the J end lost 3 bases, and 13 bases lay between the germline ends. CDR1 is SGHTA and CDR2 is FQGNSA in the germline V gene.

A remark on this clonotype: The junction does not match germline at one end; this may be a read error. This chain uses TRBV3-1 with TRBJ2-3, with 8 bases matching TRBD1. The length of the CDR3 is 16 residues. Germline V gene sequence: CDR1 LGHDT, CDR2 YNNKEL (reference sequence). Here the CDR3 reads CASSQGGQGRTGTQYF. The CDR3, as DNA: TGTGCCAGCAGCCAAGGCGGACAGGGTCGCACAGGTACGCAGTATTTT.

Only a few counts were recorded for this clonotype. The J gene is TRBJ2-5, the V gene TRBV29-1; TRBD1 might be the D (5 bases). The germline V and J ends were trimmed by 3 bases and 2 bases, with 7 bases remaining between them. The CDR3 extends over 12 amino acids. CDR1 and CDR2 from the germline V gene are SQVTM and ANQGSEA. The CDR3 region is CSVDPGQETQYF. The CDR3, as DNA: TGCAGCGTTGATCCAGGGCAAGAGACCCAGTACTTC.

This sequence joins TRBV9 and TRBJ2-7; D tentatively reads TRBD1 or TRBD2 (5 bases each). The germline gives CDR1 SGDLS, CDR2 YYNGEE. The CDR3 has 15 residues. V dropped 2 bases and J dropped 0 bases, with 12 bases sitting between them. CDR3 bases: TGTGCCAGCAGCGTGGGGGTGGGGAGCTCCTACGAGCAGTACTTC. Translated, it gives CASSVGVGSSYEQYF.

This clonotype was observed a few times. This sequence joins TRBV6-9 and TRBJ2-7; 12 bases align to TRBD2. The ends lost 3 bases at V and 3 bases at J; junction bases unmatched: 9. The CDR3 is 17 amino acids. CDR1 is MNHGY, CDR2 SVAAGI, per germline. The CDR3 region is CASSYSTPTSGSYEQYF. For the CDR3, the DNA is TGTGCCAGCAGTTACAGCACCCCGACTAGCGGGAGCTACGAGCAGTACTTC.

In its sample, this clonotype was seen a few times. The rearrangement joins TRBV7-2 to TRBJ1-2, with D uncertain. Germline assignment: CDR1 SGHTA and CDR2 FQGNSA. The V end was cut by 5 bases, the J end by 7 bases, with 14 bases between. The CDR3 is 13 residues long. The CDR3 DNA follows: TGTGCCAGCAGCCCCTCCGCAGTGGGTGGCTACACCTTC. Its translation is CASSPSAVGGYTF.

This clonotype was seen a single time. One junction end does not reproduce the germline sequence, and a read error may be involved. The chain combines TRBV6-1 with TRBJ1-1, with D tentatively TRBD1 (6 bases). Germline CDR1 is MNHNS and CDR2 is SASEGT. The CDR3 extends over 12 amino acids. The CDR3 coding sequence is TGTGCCATCAGTGAGGGGGTGACTGAAGCTTTCTTT. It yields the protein CAISEGVTEAFF.

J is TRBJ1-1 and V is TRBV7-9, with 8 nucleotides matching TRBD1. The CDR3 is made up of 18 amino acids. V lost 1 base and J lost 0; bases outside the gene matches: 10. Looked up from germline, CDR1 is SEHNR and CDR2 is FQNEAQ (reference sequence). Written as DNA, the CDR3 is TGTGCCAGCAGCTTAGGACTAGACAGGGGAGGTTTGAACACTGAAGCTTTCTTT. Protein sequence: CASSLGLDRGGLNTEAFF.